This T cell receptor beta chain was observed in a study of cytomegalovirus exposure and HLA in healthy donors. General study results and limits: In vitro experiments confirmed that a few CMV-associated chains were specific for CMV antigens.

Repertoires were generated with immunoSEQ multiplex PCR, while TCRdb's copy carries only in-frame clones and drops some. The repertoire holds about 110,000 clones, with around nine tenths as singletons. The donors were members of the validation cohort comprising roughly 130 subjects, separate from the roughly 730-subject first cohort. The germline gives CDR1 MNHNS, CDR2 SASEGT. V lost 10 bases and J 6 bases, leaving 18 bases between the germline ends. There are 14 residues in the CDR3. In its sample, this clone was seen a few times. Its antigen is still unknown. The chain recombines TRBV6-1 with TRBJ2-2; possibly TRBD2 for D (6 bases). What was sequenced was PBMCs. This clonotype was sampled from a woman between 18 and 30 years old in good health and CMV-seronegative. In DNA form, the CDR3 reads TGTGCCACCTCCGGGACTGAGCCTCCCGGGGAGCTGTTTTTT. It yields the protein CATSGTEPPGELFF.